This TCR beta chain emerged from a study of beta chain features in type 1 diabetes. Study-wide findings and caveats: Researchers reported that naive, central memory and Treg TCRB repertoires appeared more similar in patients than in healthy donors. A pattern of fewer insertions and more deletions at VDJ junctions was seen in type 1 diabetes patients.

On average, the one heparinised blood draw given by each donor was 90 to 150 mL. Researchers reported sorting CD4+ naive, central memory, regulatory and stem cell-like memory cells via CD45RO/CCR7/CD25/CD127/CD95/CD27. The germline CDR1 and CDR2 sequences are MDHEN and SYDVKM. Trimming cost V 6 bases and J 3 bases, with 17 bases left between them. The CDR3 totals 15 residues. Expressed TCRB transcripts were sequenced because the isolated RNA had all been reverse transcribed beforehand. Using immunoSEQ multiplex PCR, the repertoire was profiled, and TCRdb retains in-frame clones only, with some absent. The data contain 300,000 to 350,000 clones, under 8.5% of them singletons. This clone turned up a few times. What it binds is not known.

The origin of this receptor is a woman younger than 35 in good health. The chain joins TRBV28 to TRBJ1-2; tentative D call: TRBD1 (5 bases). Sequenced: central memory CD4+ T cells from blood. In DNA, the CDR3 is TGTGCCAGCAGACTTGGGGGGAATTCTCACTATGGCTACACCTTC. This gives the protein CASRLGGNSHYGYTF.